The 10 T cell receptor beta chains reported below all come from one sample, sequenced in a study of blood T cell repertoires in COVID-19. Using immunoSEQ multiplex PCR, the repertoire was profiled, and TCRdb retains in-frame clones only, with some absent. Of around 160,000 clones in the sample, about 81% were seen once. Material: peripheral blood. These receptors originate from a human donor in a cohort sampled during active COVID-19.

The J gene is TRBJ1-5, the V gene TRBV5-5; 8 positions agree with TRBD1. The CDR3 length is 17 residues. V lost 3 bases and J lost 2; bases outside the gene matches: 10. Germline-derived CDR1 and CDR2 are SGHKS and YYEKEE (reference sequence). For the CDR3, the DNA is TGTGCCAGCAGCTCTACCCGGACAGGGACGGGCAATCAGCCCCAGCATTTT. It encodes CASSSTRTGTGNQPQHF.

V and J are TRBV19 and TRBJ1-5; D gene unclear. CDR1 LNHDA and CDR2 SQIVND come from the germline V gene (reference sequence). V lost 5 bases, J lost 8 bases, and 16 bases lay in between. The CDR3 loop spans 14 amino acids. In nucleotides, the CDR3 is TGTGCCAGTAGTTCCCGGAGGCTGGCGGAGCCCCAGCATTTT. Encoded protein: CASSSRRLAEPQHF.

The chain recombines TRBV6-5 with TRBJ1-5; 9 nucleotides line up with TRBD1. Germline V gives CDR1 MNHEY, CDR2 SVGAGI. The CDR3 has 15 amino acids. V was clipped by 6 bases and J by 2 bases; unmatched bases: 5. DNA for the CDR3: TGTGCCAGCAGAGGGGACAGGGCGGGCAATCAGCCCCAGCATTTT. Amino acids: CASRGDRAGNQPQHF.

The rearrangement uses TRBV18 and TRBJ2-7, with 10 positions matching TRBD1. There are 15 residues in the CDR3. Per germline, CDR1 KGHSH and CDR2 LQKENI. V lost 3 bases and J lost 4; bases outside the gene matches: 6. The CDR3 sequence: CASSPTGGAGYEQYF. The CDR3 coding sequence is TGTGCCAGCTCACCGACAGGGGGCGCGGGATACGAGCAGTACTTC.

The V and J genes are TRBV7-2 and TRBJ2-1; TRBD2 matches 9 bases. The length of the CDR3 is 18 residues. Germline V lookup: CDR1 SGHTA, CDR2 FQGNSA. Germline trimming cut 0 bases from V and 6 bases from J; bases unmatched to any gene: 12. CDR3 amino acids: CASSLALLGAGGRNEQFF. In DNA, the CDR3 is TGTGCCAGCAGCTTAGCCCTCCTGGGAGCGGGAGGTCGCAATGAGCAGTTCTTC. Combining the CDR3 with reference TRBV7-2 and TRBJ2-1 gives the whole variable domain GAGVSQSPSNKVTEKGKDVELRCDPISGHTALYWYRQSLGQGLEFLIYFQGNSAPDKSGLPSDRFSAERTGGSVSTLTIQRTQQEDSAVYLCASSLALLGAGGRNEQFFGPGTRLTVL.

V is TRBV7-2 and J is TRBJ1-6; D not resolved. CDR3 size: 13 residues. Trimming pared 5 bases from V and 10 bases from J, leaving 12 bases between. Germline V CDR1 and CDR2: SGHTA, FQGNSA. CDR3 loop: CASSPQVGSPLHF. The CDR3 nucleotides are TGTGCCAGCAGCCCGCAGGTTGGATCACCCCTCCACTTT.

The chain is built from TRBV29-1 and TRBJ2-1; the D is unclear. Germline V gene data show CDR1 as SQVTM and CDR2 as ANQGSEA. The CDR3 contains 10 residues. V was trimmed by 7 bases and J by 10 bases, leaving 11 bases between them. The CDR3 is CSAYYVEQFF. The CDR3 DNA sequence: TGCAGCGCCTATTATGTGGAGCAGTTCTTC.

Regarding this clone: At one end, the junction sequence differs from germline, possibly due to a read error. This chain connects TRBV4-1 to TRBJ2-2; tentatively, D is TRBD1 (6 bases). Per germline, CDR1 MGHRA and CDR2 YSYEKL. The CDR3 covers 13 residues. The CDR3: CACRTAQGGELFF. The CDR3 DNA is TGCGCCTGCAGGACAGCCCAGGGCGGGGAGCTGTTTTTT.

The chain combines TRBV30 with TRBJ1-5; D not certain. The germline CDR1 and CDR2 sequences are GTSNPN and SVGIG (reference sequence). CDR3 length: 13 amino acids. The V and J ends lost 5 bases and 1 base respectively, with 9 bases between them. The chain's CDR3 is CAWAVQSNQPQHF. The CDR3 DNA is TGTGCCTGGGCCGTGCAGAGCAATCAGCCCCAGCATTTT.

The V and J genes are TRBV3-1 (or the pseudogene TRBV3-2) and TRBJ2-7; the D is unclear. CDR3 size: 12 residues. The germline CDR1 and CDR2 sequences are LGHDT and YNNKEL (reference sequence). V lost 1 base, J lost 2 bases, and 3 bases lay in between. CDR3 DNA: TGTGCCAGCAGCCAAGGGCCCTACGAGCAGTACTTC. Its translation is CASSQGPYEQYF.